The clone carrying this TCR beta chain was detected ten times or more. Together with a sample-barcoded 5' primer, a J-beta primer mix was included in a second PCR lasting roughly 7 to 11 cycles. All samples yielded 3 million or more CDR3-containing paired-end reads. TCRdb ran MiXCR on the 5' RACE reads and lists one entry per CDR3 protein. The profile shows about 1.8 million distinct CDR3 sequences, approximately 50% of them singletons. In each sample, at least 6 million PBMCs were isolated. The sample belongs to a study of blood T cells in healthy people across ages. In germline, CDR1 is SGHTA, CDR2 FQGNSA. The CDR3 consists of 17 residues. V dropped 5 bases and J dropped 3 bases, with 22 bases sitting between them.

This chain uses TRBV7-2 with TRBJ2-5, with D maybe TRBD1 (5 bases). This TCR was recovered from a woman aged 35 to 49 in good health. What was sequenced was blood. The CDR3 DNA sequence: TGTGCCAGCAGCAAAGGGTGGGGCTCGATGTTTAAAGAGACCCAGTACTTC. Protein sequence: CASSKGWGSMFKETQYF.